This T cell receptor beta chain was sequenced during a study of identical twins. Regarding the study as a whole: Insertions were fewer in abundant cord blood beta clonotypes, whereas memory repertoires showed none of this pattern. Monozygotic twin pairs showed more out-of-frame TCR alpha sharing than models estimated.

Germline V gene sequence: CDR1 LGHNA, CDR2 YNFKEQ. Between the trimmed V and J ends, which lost 4 bases and 1 base, there was a span of 12 bases. CDR3 length: 15 amino acids. This clonotype appeared a few times. Its matching antigen is unknown. The cDNA had a unique molecular identifier and a template-switch universal primer site. TCRdb re-called the 5' RACE reads with MiXCR, one entry per CDR3 protein. The sample has a few hundred thousand distinct CDR3 sequences; 7.5% to 10% are singletons. The same sample was also studied in work on yellow fever vaccine responses in identical twins.

The sequencing input was PBMCs. The source is a woman under 30 in good health. The chain links TRBV4-2 to TRBJ2-3; D may be TRBD2 (6 bases). The CDR3 DNA sequence: TGTGCCAGCAGCCGGGATAGCGGACGCACAGATACGCAGTATTTT. Residues: CASSRDSGRTDTQYF.